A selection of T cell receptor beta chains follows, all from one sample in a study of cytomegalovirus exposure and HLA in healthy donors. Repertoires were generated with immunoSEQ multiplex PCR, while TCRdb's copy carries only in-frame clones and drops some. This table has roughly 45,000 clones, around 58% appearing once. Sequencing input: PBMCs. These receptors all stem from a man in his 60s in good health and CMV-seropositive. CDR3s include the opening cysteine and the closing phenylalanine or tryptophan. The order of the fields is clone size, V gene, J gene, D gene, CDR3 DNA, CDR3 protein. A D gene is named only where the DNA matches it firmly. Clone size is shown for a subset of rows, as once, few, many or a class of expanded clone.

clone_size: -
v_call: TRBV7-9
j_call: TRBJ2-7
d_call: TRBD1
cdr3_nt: TGTGCCAGCAGCTTGCCCGGACAGGGCGACTACGAGCAGTACTTC
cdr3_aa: CASSLPGQGDYEQYF

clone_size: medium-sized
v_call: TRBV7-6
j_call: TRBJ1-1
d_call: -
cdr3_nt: TGTGCCAGCAGATCTGGGACACTGAACACTGAAGCTTTCTTT
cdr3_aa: CASRSGTLNTEAFF

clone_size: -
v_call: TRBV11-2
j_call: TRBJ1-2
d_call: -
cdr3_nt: TGTGCCAGCAGCCCTCGACGCGGGGACTATGGCTACACCTTC
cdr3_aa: CASSPRRGDYGYTF

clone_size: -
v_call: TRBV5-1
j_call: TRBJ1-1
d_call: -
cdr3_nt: TGCGCCAGCAGTCTTTCCGGGACATGGAACACTGAAGCTTTCTTT
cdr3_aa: CASSLSGTWNTEAFF

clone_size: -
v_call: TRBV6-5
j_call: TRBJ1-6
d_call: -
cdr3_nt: TGTGCCAGCAGCCAAACAGGGAATTCACCCCTCCACTTT
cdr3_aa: CASSQTGNSPLHF

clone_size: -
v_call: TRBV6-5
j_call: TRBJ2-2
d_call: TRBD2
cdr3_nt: TGTGCCAGCAGTTACTCGTGGTGGGAGGGAACCGGGGAGCTGTTTTTT
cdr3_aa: CASSYSWWEGTGELFF

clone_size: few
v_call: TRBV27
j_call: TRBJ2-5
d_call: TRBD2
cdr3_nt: TGTGCCAGCAGTCCCCAGAGGCGGGAGAGGGGGACCCAGTACTTC
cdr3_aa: CASSPQRRERGTQYF

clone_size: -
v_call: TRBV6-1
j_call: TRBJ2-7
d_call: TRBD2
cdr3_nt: TGTGCCAGCAGTCGCGAAAGCGGGAGTGGCTACGAGCAGTACTTC
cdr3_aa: CASSRESGSGYEQYF

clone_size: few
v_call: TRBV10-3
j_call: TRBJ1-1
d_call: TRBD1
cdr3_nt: TGTGCCACGAGCAAAGACAGGGGAGTTGGCACTGAAGCTTTCTTT
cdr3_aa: CATSKDRGVGTEAFF

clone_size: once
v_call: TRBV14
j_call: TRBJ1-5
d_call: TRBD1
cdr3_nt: TGTGCCAGCAGCCTCTCTTTCAGACAGGGTATGGTTCAGCCCCAGCATTTT
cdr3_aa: CASSLSFRQGMVQPQHF

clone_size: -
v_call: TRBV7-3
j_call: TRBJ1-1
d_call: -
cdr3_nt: TGTGCCAGCAGCTCGGGTCCGAACACTGAAGCTTTCTTT
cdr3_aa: CASSSGPNTEAFF

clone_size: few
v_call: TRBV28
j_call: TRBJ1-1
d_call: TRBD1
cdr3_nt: TGTGCCAGCAGTTTAATCATCAGGGGGCTCGACACTGAAGCTTTCTTT
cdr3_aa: CASSLIIRGLDTEAFF

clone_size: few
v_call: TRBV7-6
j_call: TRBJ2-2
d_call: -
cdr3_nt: TGTGCCAGCAGCTTAATGGGGCCAAGCACCGGGGAGCTGTTTTTT
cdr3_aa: CASSLMGPSTGELFF

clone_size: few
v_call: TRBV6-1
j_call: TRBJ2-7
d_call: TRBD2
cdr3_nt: TGTGCCAGCAGTTTTGGGACTAGCGGGAGTTACGAGCAGTACTTC
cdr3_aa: CASSFGTSGSYEQYF

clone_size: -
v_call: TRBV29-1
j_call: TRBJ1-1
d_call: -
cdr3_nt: TGCAGCGTTGGGGGGGTGAACACTGAAGCTTTCTTT
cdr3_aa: CSVGGVNTEAFF

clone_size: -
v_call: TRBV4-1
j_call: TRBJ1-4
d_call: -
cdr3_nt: TGCGCCAGCAGCCCCGAGGAGGGGAAGAATGAAAAACTGTTTTTT
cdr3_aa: CASSPEEGKNEKLFF

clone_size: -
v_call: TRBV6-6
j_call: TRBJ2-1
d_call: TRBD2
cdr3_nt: TGTGCCAGCAGTTGGACTAGCTCCTACAATGAGCAGTTCTTC
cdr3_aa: CASSWTSSYNEQFF

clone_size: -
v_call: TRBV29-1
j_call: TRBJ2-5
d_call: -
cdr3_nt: TGCAGCGGGGGGGGGCAGCTCCAAGAGACCCAGTACTTC
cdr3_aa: CSGGGQLQETQYF

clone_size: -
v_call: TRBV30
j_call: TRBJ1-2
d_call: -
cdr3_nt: TGTGCCTGGAGTGGGAACTTCAACTATGACTACACCTTC
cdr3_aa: CAWSGNFNYDYTF

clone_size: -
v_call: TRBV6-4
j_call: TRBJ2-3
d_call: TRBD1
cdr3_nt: TGTGCCAGCAGTCGGACAGGGGGCGAGGATACGCAGTATTTT
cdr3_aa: CASSRTGGEDTQYF

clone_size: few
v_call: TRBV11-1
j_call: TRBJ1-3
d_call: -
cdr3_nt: TGTGCCAGCAGTAACAGGCGTGACTCTGGAAACACCATATATTTT
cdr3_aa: CASSNRRDSGNTIYF

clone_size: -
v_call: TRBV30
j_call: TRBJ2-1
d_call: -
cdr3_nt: TGTGCCTGGAGTGTACCTGGGCCCTACAATGAGCAGTTCTTC
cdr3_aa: CAWSVPGPYNEQFF

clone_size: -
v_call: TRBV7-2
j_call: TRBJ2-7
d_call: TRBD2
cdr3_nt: TGTGCCAGCAGCTTCGTAGCGGGCTCCTACGAGCAGTACTTC
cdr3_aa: CASSFVAGSYEQYF

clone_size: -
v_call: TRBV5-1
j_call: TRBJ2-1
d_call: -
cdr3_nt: TGCGCCACCTCAGTCGGGGGTAACGGTGAGCAGTTCTTC
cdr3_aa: CATSVGGNGEQFF

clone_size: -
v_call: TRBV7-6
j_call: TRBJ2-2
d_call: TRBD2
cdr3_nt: TGTGCCAGCAGCCAGAGCGGGACTATGACCGGGGAGCTGTTTTTT
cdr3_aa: CASSQSGTMTGELFF

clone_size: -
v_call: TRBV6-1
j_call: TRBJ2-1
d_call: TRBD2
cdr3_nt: TGTGCCAGCAGTGATATCGGAACTAGCGTTTACAATGAGCAGTTCTTC
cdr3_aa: CASSDIGTSVYNEQFF

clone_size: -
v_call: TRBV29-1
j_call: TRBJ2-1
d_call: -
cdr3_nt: TGCAGCGTTGATCCCCAGGAGGTATCCAATGAGCAGTTCTTC
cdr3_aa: CSVDPQEVSNEQFF

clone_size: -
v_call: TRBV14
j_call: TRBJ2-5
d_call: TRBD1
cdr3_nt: TGTGCCAGCAGCCCTTTCAGAGGGACAGCCCAAGAGACCCAGTACTTC
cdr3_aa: CASSPFRGTAQETQYF

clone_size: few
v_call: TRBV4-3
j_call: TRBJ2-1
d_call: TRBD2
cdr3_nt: TGCGCCAGCAGCCAAGATCGAGCGGGGAGCTCCTACAATGAGCAGTTCTTC
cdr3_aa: CASSQDRAGSSYNEQFF

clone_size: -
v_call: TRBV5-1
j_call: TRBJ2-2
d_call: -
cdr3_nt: TGCGCCAGCAGCTTGTACGGCGGGGGGGAGCTGTTTTTT
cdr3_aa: CASSLYGGGELFF

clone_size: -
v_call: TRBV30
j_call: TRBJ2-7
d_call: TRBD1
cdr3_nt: TGTGCCTGGAGTGACCTACGCCAAGGACAGGAGAACTACGAGCAGTACTTC
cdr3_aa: CAWSDLRQGQENYEQYF

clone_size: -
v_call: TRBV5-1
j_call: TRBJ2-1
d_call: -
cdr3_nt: TGCGCCAGCAGCCGGGATAGAAGCTCCTACAATGAGCAGTTCTTC
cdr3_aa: CASSRDRSSYNEQFF

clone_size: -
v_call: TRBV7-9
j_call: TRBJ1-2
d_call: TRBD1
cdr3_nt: TGTGCCAGCAGCCCACAGGGGATCGGAGGCTACACCTTC
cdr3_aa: CASSPQGIGGYTF

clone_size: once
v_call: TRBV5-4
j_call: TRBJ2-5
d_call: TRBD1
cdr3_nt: TGTGCCAGCAGCTTCACAGGGGATCTAGAGACCCAGTACTTC
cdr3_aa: CASSFTGDLETQYF

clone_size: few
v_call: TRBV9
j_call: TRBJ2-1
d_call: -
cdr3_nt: TGTGCCAGCAGCGTAGGGCAAGCGAATGAGCAGTTCTTC
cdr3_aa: CASSVGQANEQFF

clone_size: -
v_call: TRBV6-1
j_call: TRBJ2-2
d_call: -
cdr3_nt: TGTGCCAGCGGGTTAGGCCAGGGTGAGGCCGGGGAGCTGTTTTTT
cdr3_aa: CASGLGQGEAGELFF

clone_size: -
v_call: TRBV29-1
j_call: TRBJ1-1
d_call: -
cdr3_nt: TGCAGCGCCAGCGTATGGGGCATGAACACTGAAGCTTTCTTT
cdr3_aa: CSASVWGMNTEAFF

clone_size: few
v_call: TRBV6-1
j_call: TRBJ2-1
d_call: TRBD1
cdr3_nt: TGTGCCAGCACCCTGGGGGACAGGTTCTCCAATGAGCAGTTCTTC
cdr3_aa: CASTLGDRFSNEQFF

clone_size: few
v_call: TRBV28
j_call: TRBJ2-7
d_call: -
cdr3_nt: TGTGCCAGCAGCTCCCCCCGGCAGCGGACCCCCTACGAGCAGTACTTC
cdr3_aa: CASSSPRQRTPYEQYF

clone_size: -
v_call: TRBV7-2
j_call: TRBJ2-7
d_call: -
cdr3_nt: TGTGCCAGCAGCTTAGGCGCCCTAAGCTCCTACGAGCAGTACTTC
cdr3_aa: CASSLGALSSYEQYF

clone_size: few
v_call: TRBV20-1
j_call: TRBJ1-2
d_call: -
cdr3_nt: TGCAGTGCTAGTAAGCCCTATGGCTACACCTTC
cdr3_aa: CSASKPYGYTF

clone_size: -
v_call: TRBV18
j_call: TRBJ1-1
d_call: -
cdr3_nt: TGTGCCAGCTCACCACGCAGGGCCATGAACACTGAAGCTTTCTTT
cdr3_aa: CASSPRRAMNTEAFF

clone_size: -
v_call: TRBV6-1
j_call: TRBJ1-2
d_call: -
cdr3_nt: TGTGCCAGCAGTTCAATGGAGAGCTCCTATGGCTACACCTTC
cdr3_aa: CASSSMESSYGYTF

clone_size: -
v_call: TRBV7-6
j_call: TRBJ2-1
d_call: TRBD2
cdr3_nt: TGTGCCAGCAGCTTAGGGCCTACACTAGCGGGGCCTCCCTACAATGAGCAGTTCTTC
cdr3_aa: CASSLGPTLAGPPYNEQFF

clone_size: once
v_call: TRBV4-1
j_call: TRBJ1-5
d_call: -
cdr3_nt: TGCGCCAGCAGCCAAGAAGGGGCCGCGGTTCAGCCCCAGCATTTT
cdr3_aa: CASSQEGAAVQPQHF

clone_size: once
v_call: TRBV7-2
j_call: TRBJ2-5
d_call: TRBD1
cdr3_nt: TGTGCCAGCAGCCCGACAGGGCTGCCCCAAGAGACCCAGTACTTC
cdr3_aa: CASSPTGLPQETQYF

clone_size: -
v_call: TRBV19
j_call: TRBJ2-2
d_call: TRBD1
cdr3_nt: TGTGCCAGTAGATCGGACAGGGCCGGGGAGCTGTTTTTT
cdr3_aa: CASRSDRAGELFF

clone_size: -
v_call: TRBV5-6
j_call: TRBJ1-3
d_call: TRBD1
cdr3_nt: TGTGCCAGCAGCAAGACAGGGGCTGGAAACACCATATATTTT
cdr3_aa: CASSKTGAGNTIYF

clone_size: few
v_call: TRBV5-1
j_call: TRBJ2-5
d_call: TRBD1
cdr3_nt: TGCGCCAGCAGTCAGACAGGGGGCGAGGAGACCCAGTACTTC
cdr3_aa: CASSQTGGEETQYF

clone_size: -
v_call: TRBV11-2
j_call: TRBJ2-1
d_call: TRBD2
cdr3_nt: TGTGCCAGCAGCTTGGCGGCCTCGGGACTAGCGGGGAACAATGAGCAGTTCTTC
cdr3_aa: CASSLAASGLAGNNEQFF

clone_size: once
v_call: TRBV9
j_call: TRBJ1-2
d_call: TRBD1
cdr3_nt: TGTGCCAGCAGCGCAACATACAGGGGCCTCGGTCATGGCTACACCTTC
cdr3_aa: CASSATYRGLGHGYTF

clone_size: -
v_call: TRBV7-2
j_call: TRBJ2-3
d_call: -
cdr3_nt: TGTGCCAGCAGCCGTATAAGCCCGTCCGATACGCAGTATTTT
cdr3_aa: CASSRISPSDTQYF